The next 21 T cell receptor beta chains were all read from a single sample in a study of identical twins. Each CDR3 protein is one row after TCRdb ran MiXCR on the 5' RACE reads. The table lists 1.5 million to 2 million distinct CDR3 sequences, about 31% of them singletons. The specimen sequenced was cord blood. Receptors were obtained from a newborn girl in good health.

The sample holds a few counts of this clonotype. J is TRBJ2-7 and V is TRBV20-1; the D gene is possibly TRBD2 (5 bases). Per the germline V gene, CDR1 is DFQATT and CDR2 is SNEGSKA (reference sequence). The V end was cut by 6 bases, the J end by 1 base, with 16 bases between. This CDR3 is 14 amino acids long. CDR3 amino acids: CSAPRATLSYEQYF. For the CDR3, the DNA is TGCAGTGCCCCGAGGGCAACTCTATCCTACGAGCAGTACTTC.

The table lists this clonotype with a few counts. This chain links TRBV3-1 with TRBJ1-2; D unresolved. Germline V gene sequence: CDR1 LGHDT, CDR2 YNNKEL (reference sequence). V shed 2 bases and J shed 8 bases, with 21 bases lying between them. The CDR3 sequence is 16 residues long. In DNA form, the CDR3 reads TGTGCCAGCAGCCAAACCCCGCTAGAGATCCGTTTCGGCTACACCTTC. It yields the protein CASSQTPLEIRFGYTF.

The chain is built from TRBV5-6 and TRBJ2-7, with D possibly matching TRBD2 (7 bases). This CDR3 is built from 17 residues. CDR1 and CDR2 (germline): SGHDT, YYEEEE. The V end was cut by 1 base, the J end by 3 bases, with 20 bases between. The CDR3 DNA is TGTGCCAGCAGCTTGCTGGCAGGCGGGGGCCGCCTCTACGAGCAGTACTTC. It translates to CASSLLAGGGRLYEQYF.

V and J are TRBV12-3 or TRBV12-4 and TRBJ2-3; no clear D. Trimming removed 6 bases from V and 0 bases from J, with 13 bases in between. The CDR3 runs to 15 residues. The CDR3 loop is CASRRSATSTDTQYF. In DNA form, the CDR3 reads TGTGCCAGCAGGCGGAGCGCCACTAGCACAGATACGCAGTATTTT.

This chain links TRBV3-1 with TRBJ2-5; D is undetermined. Germline V gives CDR1 LGHDT, CDR2 YNNKEL (reference sequence). V lost 3 bases and J lost 5, with 10 bases in between. The CDR3 totals 13 residues. CDR3 residues: CASSHARAETQYF. As DNA, the CDR3 is TGTGCCAGCAGCCATGCTAGGGCGGAGACCCAGTACTTC.

The V call is TRBV6-1, the J call TRBJ2-1; D ambiguous. The V gene's germline CDR1 is MNHNS and CDR2 SASEGT. V was trimmed by 8 bases and J by 5 bases, leaving 13 bases between them. The CDR3 contains 13 residues. CDR3 nucleotide sequence: TGTGCCAGCCAGTGGACCCCCAACAATGAGCAGTTCTTC. This gives the protein CASQWTPNNEQFF.

This clonotype was counted between two and nine times. This rearrangement joins TRBV5-6 to TRBJ2-1, with D maybe TRBD2 (7 bases). Germline V gene data show CDR1 as SGHDT and CDR2 as YYEEEE. This CDR3 is 17 amino acids long. Trimming removed 4 bases from V and 5 bases from J, with 22 bases in between. In nucleotides, the CDR3 is TGTGCCAGCAGCCCTAGGGGGGGCGGGACGGTAAACAATGAGCAGTTCTTC. Translated: CASSPRGGGTVNNEQFF.

The chain joins TRBV12-3 or TRBV12-4 to TRBJ2-3; the match to TRBD1 covers 9 bases. CDR3 length: 15 residues. V shed 5 bases, J shed 2 bases, and the junction held 5 bases outside the gene matches. The CDR3 region has the DNA TGTGCCAGCAGTCGTACAGGGGGCATCACAGATACGCAGTATTTT. Amino acids: CASSRTGGITDTQYF.

The gene calls are TRBV4-2 and TRBJ1-5, with a weak D call TRBD1 (5 bases). This CDR3 is built from 14 residues. Trimming stripped 0 bases from V and 6 bases from J, with 9 bases between. Germline V gene lookup returns CDR1 LGHNA and CDR2 YNFKEQ. In DNA form, the CDR3 reads TGTGCCAGCAGCCAAGATGTGGGGACTCAGCCCCAGCATTTT. This codes for CASSQDVGTQPQHF.

As concerns this clonotype: This may stem from a read error, because a much larger clone lies one nucleotide away. The CDR3 sequence: CASSEEGSNQPQHF. The CDR3 region has the DNA TGTGCCAGCAGTGAAGAGGGGAGCAATCAGCCCCAGCATTTT. J is TRBJ1-5 and V is TRBV25-1, with D tentatively TRBD1 (5 bases). Per germline, CDR1 MGHDK and CDR2 SYGVNS. CDR3 size: 14 residues. V dropped 2 bases and J dropped 1 base, with 6 bases sitting between them.

CDR3: CASSQDPDREVEGYTF. CDR3 DNA: TGCGCCAGCAGCCAAGATCCCGACAGGGAAGTCGAGGGCTACACCTTC. The chain is built from TRBV4-1 and TRBJ1-2, with 7 bases fitting TRBD1. CDR3 length equals 16 residues. The trim removed 0 bases at V and 8 bases at J, leaving 12 bases unmatched. In germline, CDR1 is MGHRA, CDR2 YSYEKL.

The sample holds a few counts of this clonotype. The chain links TRBV10-3 to TRBJ2-1, with 10 bases lining up with TRBD1. Germline V CDR1 and CDR2: ENHRY, SYGVKD. Trimming removed 3 bases from V and 4 bases from J; junction bases left unmatched: 3. This CDR3 region has 15 residues. DNA of the CDR3: TGTGCCATCAGTGATATGGACAGGGGGTACAATGAGCAGTTCTTC. Its translation: CAISDMDRGYNEQFF.

This chain joins TRBV3-1 and TRBJ2-1; the D gene is possibly TRBD2 (5 bases). Trimming stripped 4 bases from V and 8 bases from J, with 15 bases between. Germline V lookup: CDR1 LGHDT, CDR2 YNNKEL (reference sequence). This CDR3 is 14 amino acids long. The CDR3 loop reads CASSRLALNDEQFF. The CDR3 DNA sequence: TGTGCCAGCAGCCGGCTAGCCCTTAATGATGAGCAGTTCTTC.

This clonotype was observed a few times. The chain links TRBV20-1 to TRBJ2-7, with D possibly matching TRBD2 (5 bases). There are 14 residues in the CDR3. V lost 0 bases, J lost 2 bases, and 11 bases lay in between. Germline V CDR1 and CDR2: DFQATT, SNEGSKA (reference sequence). The CDR3 bases are TGCAGTGCTAGAGAACTAGGAGGCCCCTACGAGCAGTACTTC. It translates to CSARELGGPYEQYF.

The rearrangement links TRBV14 to TRBJ2-3, with a weak D call TRBD2 (5 bases). Trimming stripped 0 bases from V and 2 bases from J, with 6 bases between. Germline values: CDR1 SGHDN, CDR2 FVKESK. This CDR3 is 14 amino acids long. Written as DNA, the CDR3 is TGTGCCAGCAGCCAAGAACTAGTCACAGATACGCAGTATTTT. It encodes CASSQELVTDTQYF.

The V and J genes are TRBV20-1 and TRBJ2-1; TRBD2 agrees at 9 bases. The CDR3 runs 14 residues. V gave up 5 bases and J gave up 2 bases; unmatched junction bases: 4. Per the germline V gene, CDR1 is DFQATT and CDR2 is SNEGSKA (reference sequence). CDR3 amino acids: CSAGRLAAYNEQFF. The CDR3 nucleotides are TGCAGTGCTGGACGACTAGCGGCCTACAATGAGCAGTTCTTC.

This clonotype was picked up a small number of times. This chain links TRBV12-3 or TRBV12-4 with TRBJ1-2; D not resolved. Between the trimmed V and J ends, which lost 2 bases and 4 bases, there was a span of 8 bases. This CDR3 has 13 amino acids. The CDR3 sequence is CASSLSLPYGYTF. The CDR3 DNA sequence: TGTGCCAGCAGTTTAAGTTTACCCTATGGCTACACCTTC.

This clonotype was counted a few times. The genes are TRBV7-9 and TRBJ2-4; 11 positions agree with TRBD2. Gene TRBJ2-7 matches the end of the DNA better, so the J call may be wrong. CDR1 SEHNR and CDR2 FQNEAQ come from the germline V gene (reference sequence). The CDR3 has 14 residues. The CDR3 spells CASSPTSGSPEQYF. DNA for the CDR3: TGTGCCAGCAGCCCAACTAGCGGGAGCCCCGAGCAGTACTTC.

In its sample, this clonotype was seen a few times. This chain connects TRBV9 to TRBJ2-1; maybe TRBD1 (6 bases). CDR1 and CDR2 from the germline V gene are SGDLS and YYNGEE. The CDR3 sequence is 12 residues long. Trimming shortened V by 0 bases and J by 9 bases, and 7 bases separated the two germline ends. The DNA of the CDR3 is TGTGCCAGCAGCGTAGAGACAGGTGAGCAGTTCTTC. Protein sequence: CASSVETGEQFF.

There are a few counts of this clonotype. The chain joins TRBV7-9 to TRBJ2-7; 10 bases are a match to TRBD2. This CDR3 is 18 amino acids long. Looked up from germline, CDR1 is SEHNR and CDR2 is FQNEAQ (reference sequence). Trimming took 0 bases from V and 3 from J; bases not matched to a gene: 11. The CDR3: CASSLAPSGRPGYYEQYF. CDR3 coding DNA: TGTGCCAGCAGCTTAGCTCCTAGCGGGAGACCCGGTTACTACGAGCAGTACTTC.

V gene TRBV11-2 combines with J gene TRBJ2-5, with D possibly matching TRBD1 (6 bases). The CDR3 is 14 amino acids. V shed 4 bases and J shed 7 bases, with 16 bases lying between them. Germline lookup yields CDR1 SGHAT and CDR2 FQNNGV. CDR3 protein: CASSSGVQVVTQYF. The DNA of the CDR3 is TGTGCCAGCAGCTCAGGGGTTCAAGTAGTGACCCAGTACTTC.